This TCR beta chain was captured in a study of T cell responses to AZD1222 COVID-19 vaccine. Study-wide results and caveats: When two AZD1222 doses had been given, Spike-specific TCR breadth and depth rose. The donor group comprised mostly white British people and more females; the analysis possibly underestimated clonal diversity. Researchers report vaccine-associated CD4 TCRs spanning spike, with dominance at 160-218 and 743-854.

Germline V gives CDR1 MNHEY, CDR2 SVGAGI. The CDR3 length is 12 residues. Data came from immunoSEQ multiplex PCR; TCRdb stores just in-frame clones and leaves some out. The table shows over 75,000 clones, with roughly 89% occurring only once. As regards this clone: Its specificity is not known.

This specimen consisted of peripheral blood, obtained on day 0 of AZD1222 vaccination. The chain has TRBV6-5 and TRBJ1-1; TRBD1 might be the D (5 bases). This TCR was recovered from an adult in good health. CDR3 loop: CAAARGSTEAFF. As DNA, the CDR3 is TGTGCTGCGGCAAGGGGCTCGACTGAAGCTTTCTTT.